The 13 T cell receptor beta chains in this list originate from one sample, sequenced in a study of siplizumab effects on memory and regulatory T cells. Clones were read by immunoSEQ multiplex PCR, and TCRdb kept only the in-frame ones, dropping some. The repertoire holds approximately 100,000 clones, with approximately 91% as singletons. Sequencing was performed on non-Treg CD4+ T cells sorted from blood. The receptor set was obtained from a human donor in good health.

The sample holds one count of this clone. The V and J genes are TRBV7-2 and TRBJ1-4; tentatively, D is TRBD1 (5 bases). Germline-derived CDR1 and CDR2 are SGHTA and FQGNSA. The CDR3 loop spans 14 amino acids. Trimming removed 2 bases from V and 7 bases from J, with 11 bases in between. CDR3 protein: CASSLQGSSEKLFF. The CDR3 DNA sequence: TGTGCCAGCAGCTTACAGGGTAGCAGTGAAAAACTGTTTTTT.

The V gene is TRBV7-9, the J gene TRBJ2-1; 12 positions match TRBD2. Germline loops: CDR1 SEHNR, CDR2 FQNEAQ (reference sequence). The CDR3 runs 15 residues. With 4 bases clipped from V and 10 bases from J, the junction kept 8 bases outside the gene matches. CDR3 sequence reads: CASSSGASGRGEQFF. DNA for the CDR3: TGTGCCAGCAGCTCTGGGGCTAGCGGGAGGGGGGAGCAGTTCTTC. The full variable domain, in which reference TRBV7-9 and TRBJ2-1 provide the parts outside the CDR3, is DTGVSQNPRHKITKRGQNVTFRCDPISEHNRLYWYRQTLGQGPEFLTYFQNEAQLEKSRLLSDRFSAERPKGSFSTLEIQRTEQGDSAMYLCASSSGASGRGEQFFGPGTRLTVL.

The chain employs TRBV21-1 and TRBJ2-7; the table's D gene call, TRBD1, was not cross checked with the DNA. TRBV21-1 is marked as a pseudogene. The CDR3 covers 14 residues. The CDR3 spells CASSKAVRAYEQYF. Here the CDR3 DNA reads TGTGCCAGCAGCAAAGCGGTCAGGGCCTACGAGCAGTACTTC.

The genes are TRBV28 and TRBJ2-7, with TRBD2 identical over 10 bases. The length of the CDR3 is 15 residues. With V trimmed by 5 bases and J by 3 bases, 7 bases remained unmatched. Germline CDR1 MDHEN, CDR2 SYDVKM. CDR3 DNA: TGTGCCAGCAGTCCTAGCGGGAGATTCGTCTACGAGCAGTACTTC. It yields the protein CASSPSGRFVYEQYF.

The chain has TRBV5-5 and TRBJ2-1; possibly TRBD2 for D (5 bases). CDR1 is SGHKS, CDR2 YYEKEE, per germline (reference sequence). The CDR3 has 12 residues. Deletions cut 3 bases from V and 10 bases from J, with 11 bases between. The CDR3 DNA follows: TGTGCCAGCAGCTACCTAGCTGGCGAGCAGTTCTTC. Protein: CASSYLAGEQFF.

V gene TRBV28 combines with J gene TRBJ2-5; 10 nucleotides line up with TRBD2. Germline assignment: CDR1 MDHEN and CDR2 SYDVKM. Trimming removed 3 bases from V and 2 bases from J; junction bases left unmatched: 6. The CDR3 sequence is 16 residues long. The DNA for the CDR3 is TGTGCCAGCAGTTTCCTTAGCGGGAGGCTTCAAGAGACCCAGTACTTC. This gives the protein CASSFLSGRLQETQYF.

The chain couples TRBV14 to TRBJ2-1; 10 nucleotides match TRBD2. Germline CDR1 SGHDN, CDR2 FVKESK. The CDR3 is 15 amino acids. V was pared by 4 bases and J by 10 bases, with 10 bases of the junction left unmatched. CDR3 loop: CASSPLGAGGGEQFF. The CDR3 DNA follows: TGTGCCAGCAGCCCCCTCGGAGCGGGAGGGGGGGAGCAGTTCTTC.

The V gene is TRBV29-1, the J gene TRBJ1-2; 7 positions match TRBD1. CDR1 SQVTM and CDR2 ANQGSEA come from the germline V gene. With V trimmed by 4 bases and J by 6 bases, 11 bases remained unmatched. The CDR3 is made up of 14 amino acids. The CDR3 sequence: CSVALGTVLNGYTF. Here the CDR3 DNA reads TGCAGCGTTGCCCTCGGGACAGTTCTAAATGGCTACACCTTC.

CDR3 protein: CASTQVPNQPQHF. The CDR3, as DNA: TGTGCCAGCACACAGGTTCCCAATCAGCCCCAGCATTTT. J is TRBJ1-5 and V is TRBV2, with D tentatively TRBD1 (5 bases). This CDR3 is built from 13 residues. V shed 7 bases and J shed 3 bases, with 10 bases lying between them. Germline V CDR1 and CDR2: SNHLY, FYNNEI.

This clone came up once. The gene calls are TRBV11-3 and TRBJ2-1, with D possibly matching TRBD2 (6 bases). CDR3 length: 17 residues. Between the trimmed V and J ends, which lost 0 bases and 9 bases, there was a span of 21 bases. Germline V CDR1 and CDR2: SGHNT, YENEEA. As DNA, the CDR3 is TGTGCCAGCAGCTTAGATCCTAGCCTCGTAATGGGGGGTGAGCAGTTCTTC. Translating gives CASSLDPSLVMGGEQFF.

The V and J genes are TRBV19 and TRBJ2-6; D call uncertain. The CDR3 has 16 residues. Germline V CDR1 and CDR2: LNHDA, SQIVND (reference sequence). V was shortened by 4 bases and J by 0 bases, with 10 bases between the two germline ends. The CDR3 sequence is CASSTGSISGANVLTF. The DNA of the CDR3 is TGTGCCAGTAGTACCGGGTCAATCTCTGGGGCCAACGTCCTGACTTTC.

The table lists this clone with a count of one. The chain links TRBV19 to TRBJ1-1; tentative D call: TRBD1 (6 bases). V dropped 6 bases and J dropped 4 bases, with 21 bases sitting between them. CDR1 and CDR2 from the germline V gene are LNHDA and SQIVND (reference sequence). The CDR3 consists of 16 residues. The CDR3 loop is CASRGGQGLRSTEAFF. The DNA of the CDR3 is TGTGCCAGTAGGGGGGGGCAGGGTTTGAGGTCCACTGAAGCTTTCTTT.

The rearrangement joins TRBV9 to TRBJ2-2; TRBD2 matches 11 bases. The CDR3 length is 17 residues. Germline CDR1 is SGDLS and CDR2 is YYNGEE. Trimming cost V 0 bases and J 5 bases; bases outside gene matches: 6. The CDR3 here is CASSVATSGGWTGELFF. The CDR3 bases are TGTGCCAGCAGCGTAGCTACTAGCGGGGGTTGGACCGGGGAGCTGTTTTTT.